The clone carrying this TCR beta chain was counted many times. Amplification yielded TCR beta CDR3 regions, with RNA transcripts as the source. During a first-round RT-PCR of the TCR CDR3, the HTBI primer set was used. MiXCR, run by TCRdb on the multiplex PCR reads, gives a single entry per CDR3 protein. The table includes about 700,000 distinct CDR3 sequences, just under 45% detected once. This entry belongs to a study of T cells in Graves' hyperthyroidism and ophthalmopathy. V gave up 1 base and J gave up 10 bases, with 11 bases separating them. The germline V gene has CDR1 SGHVS and CDR2 FNYEAQ. There are 14 residues in the CDR3.

This chain connects TRBV7-6 to TRBJ1-6; D may be TRBD1 (5 bases). This receptor was obtained from an adult man with Graves' disease, either hyperthyroidism or ophthalmopathy (not recorded which). The sequenced sample was peripheral blood or thyroid tissue (not recorded which). The CDR3, as DNA: TGTGCCAGCAGCTTAGACGGGGGTGGATCACCCCTCCACTTT. Amino acids: CASSLDGGGSPLHF.